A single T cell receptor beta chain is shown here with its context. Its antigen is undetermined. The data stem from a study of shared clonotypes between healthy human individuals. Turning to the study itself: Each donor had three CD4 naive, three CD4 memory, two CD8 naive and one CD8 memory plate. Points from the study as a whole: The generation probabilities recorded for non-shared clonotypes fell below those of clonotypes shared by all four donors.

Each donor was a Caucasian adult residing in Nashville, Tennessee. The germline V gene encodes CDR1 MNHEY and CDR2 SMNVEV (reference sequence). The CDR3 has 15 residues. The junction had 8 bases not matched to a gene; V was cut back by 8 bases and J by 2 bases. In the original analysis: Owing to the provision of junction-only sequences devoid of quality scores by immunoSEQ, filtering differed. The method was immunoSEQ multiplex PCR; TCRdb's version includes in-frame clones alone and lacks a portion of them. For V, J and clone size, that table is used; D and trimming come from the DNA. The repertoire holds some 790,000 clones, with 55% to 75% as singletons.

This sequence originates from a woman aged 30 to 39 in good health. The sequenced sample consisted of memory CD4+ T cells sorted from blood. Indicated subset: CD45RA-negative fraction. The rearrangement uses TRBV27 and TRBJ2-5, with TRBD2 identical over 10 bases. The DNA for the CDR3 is TGTGCCAGCCGACGGGCTAGCGGGAGACAAGAGACCCAGTACTTC. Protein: CASRRASGRQETQYF.